This T cell receptor beta chain came from a study of T cells after yellow fever vaccination. The ends were cut back, 1 base at V and 4 bases at J, with 13 bases in the middle. CDR3 size: 15 residues. Germline V CDR1 and CDR2: SGHTA, FQGNSA. A universal primer site and UMIs were added as TCR cDNA was made by 5'RACE template switching. Using its own MiXCR run on the 5' RACE reads, TCRdb lists one record per CDR3 protein. The sample shows hundreds of thousands of distinct CDR3 sequences, approximately 13% of them seen only once. The table lists this clonotype with many counts. The sequencing here drew on PBMCs, taken on the day of the yellow fever booster vaccination. The clonotype comes from a young man who received the YFV17D yellow fever vaccine. The J gene is TRBJ1-2, the V gene TRBV7-2; D uncertain. CDR3 sequence: CASSLVSTASYGYTF. The CDR3 DNA is TGTGCCAGCAGCTTAGTGTCCACAGCTTCCTATGGCTACACCTTC.